The 4 T cell receptor beta chains below were found in one sample sequenced in a study of molecular identifiers for immune sequencing clone quantification. TCRdb re-called the PCR reads through MiXCR, storing one row per CDR3 protein. The table has 600,000 to 650,000 distinct CDR3 sequences, just under 20% seen once; the top ten hold about 0.9%. The sample consisted of naive CD8+ T cells from blood, with Jurkat cell RNA spiked in. The subset here: FACS-sorted CD8+CD4-CCR7+CD45RA+ naive T cells. These receptor sequences come from a human donor in good health. Some libraries in this study had Jurkat cell RNA spiked in.

With regard to this clonotype: A much more abundant neighbour one base away suggests this may be a read error. Since the CDR3 does not end with the conserved phenylalanine or tryptophan, this likely comes from a read error. J is TRBJ1-4 and V is TRBV28, with 7 bases matching TRBD1. V lost 4 bases to trimming and J lost 4 bases; unmatched junction nucleotides: 6. Germline values: CDR1 MDHEN, CDR2 SYDVKM. The CDR3 spans 15 residues. The CDR3 sequence: CASSSRDSSNEKLFS. CDR3 bases: TGTGCCAGCAGTTCCCGGGACAGTAGTAATGAAAAACTGTTTTCT.

This clonotype has a count of ten or more. The chain couples TRBV20-1 to TRBJ1-1, with D possibly TRBD1 on 6 matching bases. From germline, CDR1 is DFQATT and CDR2 SNEGSKA (reference sequence). Trimming pared 0 bases from V and 4 bases from J, leaving 15 bases between. This CDR3 is 15 amino acids long. CDR3 nucleotides: TGCAGTGCTAGAGATCCAGGGGATTGGGGCACTGAAGCTTTCTTT. Its translation is CSARDPGDWGTEAFF.

This clonotype was recorded a few times. For the CDR3, the DNA is TGTGCCACCAGTGATGGGGGAGTTGAAGCTTTCTTT. It encodes CATSDGGVEAFF. The V gene is TRBV24-1, the J gene TRBJ1-1, with D perhaps TRBD1 (5 bases). Germline loops: CDR1 KGHDR, CDR2 SFDVKD. Trimming stripped 3 bases from V and 7 bases from J, with 8 bases between. CDR3 size: 12 residues.

This chain links TRBV13 with TRBJ2-1; 7 bases fit TRBD1. The CDR3 runs 16 residues. Germline assignment: CDR1 PRHDT and CDR2 FYEKMQ (reference sequence). V was pared by 5 bases and J by 2 bases, with 9 bases of the junction left unmatched. This CDR3 reads CASSPEGQGAYNEQFF. Written as DNA, the CDR3 is TGTGCCAGCAGCCCCGAGGGTCAGGGGGCCTACAATGAGCAGTTCTTC.